This T cell receptor (beta chain) was found in a study of OX40 agonist ivuxolimab in advanced cancers. Context from the whole study: The costimulatory receptor OX40 (CD134) was targeted by ivuxolimab, a fully human IgG2 agonistic monoclonal antibody. Intravenous ivuxolimab was administered to patients every 2 weeks at six dose levels: 0.01, 0.1, 0.3, 1.5, 3 and 10 mg/kg. Among the 50 to 55 dose-escalation patients, about 20 had hepatocellular carcinoma, roughly 15 melanoma, 9 renal cell carcinoma and 9 head and neck cancer. In the dose-escalation cohort, around four fifths of patients were male, and the mean age was about 55 years, with a range of about 23 to 85. Prior anti-PD-1, anti-PD-L1 or anti-CTLA-4 therapy was permitted, and approximately 42% of dose-escalation patients had received checkpoint inhibitors. Three dose-escalation patients achieved partial responses, one with hepatocellular carcinoma and two with cutaneous melanoma. Peripheral TCRbeta sequencing aimed to test whether ivuxolimab altered TCR sequence diversity and caused clonal T-cell expansion. The paper covers the monotherapy dose-escalation part of the phase I ivuxolimab trial, which included N of about 56 patients. The paper's findings and limits, for the study overall: In the 0.1-3.0 mg/kg groups, partial responders had among the lowest normalized peripheral clonal expansion, particularly in CD8+ T cells. Low levels of normalized T-cell clonal expansion were also seen in some patients who did not respond. After ivuxolimab, expanded clones were on average more numerous among CD8+ T cells than among CD4+ T cells. At doses of 0.1 to 3.0 mg/kg, clonal expansion of both CD4+ and CD8+ blood T cells was observed from baseline to week 6. Antigen specificity was not determined for the clonally expanded peripheral T cells.

To sequence the TCRbeta CDR3 region, genomic DNA was isolated from the sorted cells. The immunoSEQ Assay was used for sequencing of TCRbeta CDR3 regions. Drawn from immuneACCESS, this table holds only the in-frame rearrangements with V and J called that TCRdb kept. Clones are partly lost; checked studies trace under half to an unresolved V gene and leave the rest unexplained. The table for this sample lists about 41,000 clones; approximately 86% of them were counted only once. Under 3.5% of the sample goes to the ten largest clones. A distance of 12 bases separates the germline ends of V and J, which lose 4 bases and 8 bases respectively. The CDR3 contains 13 residues, cysteine and phenylalanine counted. The read is trimmed to its CDR3 DNA, 39 bases read in frame from base 1. Sequences SGHAT (CDR1) and FQNNGV (CDR2) are obtained from the germline V gene. Concerning this clone: It lacks a known antigen. Base qualities were left out, and no much larger clone turns up one base away.

Patients with autoimmune disease history or receiving systemic immunosuppression were excluded from the trial. Peripheral blood for TCR sequencing was collected from all dose cohorts at baseline, on cycle 4 day 1, and on cycle 7 day 1. The samples were drawn from a first-in-human, open-label, multicenter phase I dose-escalation trial of ivuxolimab. The trial enrolled adults with locally advanced or metastatic head and neck squamous cell, hepatocellular, melanoma or renal cell carcinoma. Before TCR sequencing, CD4+ T cells and CD8+ T cells were sorted from peripheral blood as separate populations. The input for sequencing was CD4+ or CD8+ T cells sorted from blood, taken in a trial of the OX40 agonist ivuxolimab. In this chain, TRBV11-2 is recombined with TRBJ2-1; TRBD2 is a weak D gene call, 5 bases matching. This clonotype was sampled from an adult with an advanced solid tumor such as melanoma, head and neck, liver or kidney cancer. The nucleotide sequence is given as TGTGCCAGCAGCTACCGGGCGGGCGATGAGCAGTTCTTC. Translated, this gives CASSYRAGDEQFF.